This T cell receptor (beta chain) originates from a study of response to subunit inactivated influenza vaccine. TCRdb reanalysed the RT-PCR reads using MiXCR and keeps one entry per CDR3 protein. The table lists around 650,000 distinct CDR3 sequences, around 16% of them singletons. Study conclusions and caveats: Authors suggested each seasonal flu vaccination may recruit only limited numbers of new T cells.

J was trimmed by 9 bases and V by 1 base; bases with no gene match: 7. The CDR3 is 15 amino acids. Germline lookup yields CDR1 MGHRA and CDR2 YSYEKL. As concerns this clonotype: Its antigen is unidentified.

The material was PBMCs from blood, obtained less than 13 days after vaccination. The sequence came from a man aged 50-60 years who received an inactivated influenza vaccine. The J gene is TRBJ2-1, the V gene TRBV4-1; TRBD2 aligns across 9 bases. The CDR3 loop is CASSQVVAGDVEQFF. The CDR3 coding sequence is TGCGCCAGCAGCCAAGTCGTAGCGGGAGATGTTGAGCAGTTCTTC.